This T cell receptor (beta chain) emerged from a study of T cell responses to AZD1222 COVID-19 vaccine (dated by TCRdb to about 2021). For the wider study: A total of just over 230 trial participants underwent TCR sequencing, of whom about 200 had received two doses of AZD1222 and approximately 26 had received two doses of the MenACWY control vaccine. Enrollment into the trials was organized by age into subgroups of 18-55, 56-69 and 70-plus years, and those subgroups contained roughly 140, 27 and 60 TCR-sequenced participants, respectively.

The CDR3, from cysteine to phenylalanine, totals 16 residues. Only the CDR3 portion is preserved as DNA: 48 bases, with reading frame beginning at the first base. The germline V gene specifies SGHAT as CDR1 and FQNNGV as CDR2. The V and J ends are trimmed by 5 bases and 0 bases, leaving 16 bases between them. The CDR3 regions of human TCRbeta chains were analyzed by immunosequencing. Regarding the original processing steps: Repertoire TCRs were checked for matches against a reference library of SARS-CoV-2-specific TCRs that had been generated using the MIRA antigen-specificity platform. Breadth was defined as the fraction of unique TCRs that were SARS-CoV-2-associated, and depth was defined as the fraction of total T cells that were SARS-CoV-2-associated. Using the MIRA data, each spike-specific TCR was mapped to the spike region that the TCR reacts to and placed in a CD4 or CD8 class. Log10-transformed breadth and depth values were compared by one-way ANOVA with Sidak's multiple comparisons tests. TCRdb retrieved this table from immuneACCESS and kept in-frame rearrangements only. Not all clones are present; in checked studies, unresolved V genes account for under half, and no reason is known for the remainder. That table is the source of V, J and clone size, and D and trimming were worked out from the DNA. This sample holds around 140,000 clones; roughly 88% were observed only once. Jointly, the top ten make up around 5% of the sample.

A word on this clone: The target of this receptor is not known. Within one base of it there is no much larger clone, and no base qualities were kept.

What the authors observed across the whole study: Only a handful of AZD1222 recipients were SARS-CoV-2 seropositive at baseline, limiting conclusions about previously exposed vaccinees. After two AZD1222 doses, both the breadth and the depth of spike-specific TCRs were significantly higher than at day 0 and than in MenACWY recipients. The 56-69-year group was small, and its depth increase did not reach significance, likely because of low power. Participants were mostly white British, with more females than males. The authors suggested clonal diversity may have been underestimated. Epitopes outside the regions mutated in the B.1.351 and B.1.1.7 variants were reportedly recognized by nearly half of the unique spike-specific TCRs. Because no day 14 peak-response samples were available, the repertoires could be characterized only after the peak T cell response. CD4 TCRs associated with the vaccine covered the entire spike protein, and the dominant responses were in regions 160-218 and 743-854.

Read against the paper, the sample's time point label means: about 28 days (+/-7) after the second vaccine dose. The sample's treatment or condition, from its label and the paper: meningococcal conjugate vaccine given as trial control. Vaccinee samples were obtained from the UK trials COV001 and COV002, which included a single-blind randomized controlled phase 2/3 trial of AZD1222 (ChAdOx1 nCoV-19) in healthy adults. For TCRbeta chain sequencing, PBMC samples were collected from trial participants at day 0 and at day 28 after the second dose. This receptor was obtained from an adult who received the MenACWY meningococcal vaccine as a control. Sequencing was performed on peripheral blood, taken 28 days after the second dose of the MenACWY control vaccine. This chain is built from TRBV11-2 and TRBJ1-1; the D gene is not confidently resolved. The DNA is TGTGCCAGCAGCCCCCGGAGGGATCTCATGAACACTGAAGCTTTCTTT. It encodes CASSPRRDLMNTEAFF.